This passage covers 6 T cell receptor beta chains from one sample sequenced in a study of blood T cell repertoires in COVID-19. Profiled with immunoSEQ multiplex PCR; TCRdb holds only in-frame clones, not every one. The sample includes about 220,000 clones, 82% seen only once; the top ten take 5.2%. The specimen sequenced was peripheral blood. The receptor set was obtained from a woman between 65 and 79 years old with COVID-19, enrolled during active disease.

The rearrangement uses TRBV6-2 or TRBV6-3 and TRBJ1-5; D may be TRBD1 (5 bases). The germline V gene encodes CDR1 MNHEY and CDR2 SVGEGT. The CDR3 is 14 amino acids. The V gene lost 6 bases and the J gene lost 7 bases, with 16 bases spanning the gap. The CDR3 sequence: CASSRQGSGQPQHF. As DNA, the CDR3 is TGTGCCAGCAGCCGCCAGGGTAGTGGACAGCCCCAGCATTTT.

This clone was found once. The CDR3 DNA is TGTGCCAGCAGTGGGATAGAATACAGGGGGTTTGGGGAGCTGTTTTTT. Its protein is CASSGIEYRGFGELFF. This sequence joins TRBV6-1 and TRBJ2-2; 8 bases map to TRBD1. V shed 4 bases, J shed 8 bases, and the junction held 12 bases outside the gene matches. CDR1 MNHNS and CDR2 SASEGT come from the germline V gene. The CDR3 consists of 16 residues.

The chain links TRBV28 to TRBJ1-2; 7 bases fit TRBD1. With V trimmed by 7 bases and J by 3 bases, 11 bases remained unmatched. CDR3 size: 15 residues. Germline V gene lookup returns CDR1 MDHEN and CDR2 SYDVKM. The CDR3 region has the DNA TGTGCCAGCACCCTTTATAGAGGGGGCGACTATGGCTACACCTTC. Translating it yields CASTLYRGGDYGYTF.

This clone came up once. V and J are TRBV4-2 and TRBJ1-6; no reliable D call. Germline loops: CDR1 LGHNA, CDR2 YNFKEQ. The CDR3 spans 15 residues. The germline V and J ends were trimmed by 1 base and 7 bases, with 11 bases remaining between them. In DNA, the CDR3 is TGTGCCAGCAGCCAAGTCGACTCTCTAAATTCACCCCTCCACTTT. Its protein is CASSQVDSLNSPLHF.

The chain combines TRBV29-1 with TRBJ2-3; D gene uncertain. The germline V gene has CDR1 SQVTM and CDR2 ANQGSEA. This CDR3 has 12 amino acids. V shed 3 bases and J shed 1 base, with 5 bases lying between them. The CDR3 nucleotides read TGCAGCGTTGACACGGGCACAGATACGCAGTATTTT. The encoded protein is CSVDTGTDTQYF.

The chain employs TRBV5-5 and TRBJ1-2; 7 bases align to TRBD1. Trimming removed 3 bases from V and 4 bases from J; junction bases left unmatched: 9. The length of the CDR3 is 15 residues. Per the germline V gene, CDR1 is SGHKS and CDR2 is YYEKEE (reference sequence). CDR3 DNA: TGTGCCAGCAGCTCCCGGACAGGCCCCCTCTATGGCTACACCTTC. As protein: CASSSRTGPLYGYTF.